This TCR beta chain stems from a study of T cell responses to AZD1222 COVID-19 vaccine. Recipients boosted at about 4 weeks or about 12 weeks are pooled. Study-level points and caveats: Reportedly, close to half of spike-specific TCRs are directed against unmutated variant regions. Repertoires were sampled only after the peak T cell response. With dominance at 160-218 and 743-854, vaccine-associated CD4 TCRs spanned spike.

Some clones are missing from TCRdb's copy, which holds only in-frame ones; the method was immunoSEQ multiplex PCR. This table holds 150,000 to 200,000 clones, approximately 89% found once. A word on this clone: Its antigen remains unknown.

The CDR3 sequence is 13 residues long. V lost 3 bases, J lost 3 bases, and 9 bases lay in between. Germline lookup yields CDR1 MNHNS and CDR2 SASEGT. The sequence derives from an adult who received the AZD1222 COVID-19 vaccine. J is TRBJ2-7 and V is TRBV6-1; the D gene could be TRBD1 or TRBD2 (5 bases each). Specimen: peripheral blood, collected 28 days after the second AZD1222 dose. CDR3 sequence reads: CASSDGAYYEQYF. CDR3 sequence (DNA): TGTGCCAGCAGTGACGGGGCCTACTACGAGCAGTACTTC.